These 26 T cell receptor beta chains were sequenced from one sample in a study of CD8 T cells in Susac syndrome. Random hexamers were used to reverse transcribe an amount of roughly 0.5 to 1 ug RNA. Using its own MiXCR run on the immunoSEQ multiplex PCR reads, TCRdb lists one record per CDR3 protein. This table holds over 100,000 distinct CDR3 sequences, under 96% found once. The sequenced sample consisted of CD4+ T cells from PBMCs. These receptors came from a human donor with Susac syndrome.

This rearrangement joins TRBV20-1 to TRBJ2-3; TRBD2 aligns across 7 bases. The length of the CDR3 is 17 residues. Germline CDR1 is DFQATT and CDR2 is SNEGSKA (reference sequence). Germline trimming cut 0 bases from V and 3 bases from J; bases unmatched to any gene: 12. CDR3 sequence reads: CSARDPGRERGTDTQYF. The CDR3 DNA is TGCAGTGCTAGAGATCCCGGGCGGGAGAGGGGAACAGATACGCAGTATTTT.

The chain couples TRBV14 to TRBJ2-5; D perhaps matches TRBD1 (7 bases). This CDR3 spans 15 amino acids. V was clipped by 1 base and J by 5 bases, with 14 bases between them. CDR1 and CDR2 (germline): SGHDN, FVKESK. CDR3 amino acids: CASSQAEGARETQYF. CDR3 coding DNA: TGTGCCAGCAGCCAAGCGGAGGGGGCACGGGAGACCCAGTACTTC.

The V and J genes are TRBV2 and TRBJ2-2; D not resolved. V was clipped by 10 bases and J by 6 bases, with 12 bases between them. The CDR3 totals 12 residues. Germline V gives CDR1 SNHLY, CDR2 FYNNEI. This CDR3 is CAISPRAGELFF. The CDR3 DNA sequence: TGTGCCATTTCACCTAGGGCCGGGGAGCTGTTTTTT. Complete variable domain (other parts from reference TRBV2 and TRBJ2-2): EPEVTQTPSHQVTQMGQEVILRCVPISNHLYFYWYRQILGQKVEFLVSFYNNEISEKSEIFDDQFSVERPDGSNFTLKIRSTKLEDSAMYFCAISPRAGELFFGEGSRLTVL.

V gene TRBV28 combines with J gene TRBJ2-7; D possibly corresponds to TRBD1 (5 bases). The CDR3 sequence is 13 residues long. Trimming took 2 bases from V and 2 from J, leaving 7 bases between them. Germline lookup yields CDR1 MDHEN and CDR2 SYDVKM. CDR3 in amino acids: CASSLAGPYEQYF. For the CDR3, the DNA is TGTGCCAGCAGTTTAGCAGGGCCCTACGAGCAGTACTTC.

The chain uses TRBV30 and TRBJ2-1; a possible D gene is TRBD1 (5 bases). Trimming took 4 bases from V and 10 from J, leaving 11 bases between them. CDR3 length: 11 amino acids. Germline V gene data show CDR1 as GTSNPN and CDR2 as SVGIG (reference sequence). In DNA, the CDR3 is TGTGCCTGGAAGGACACTAAGGAGCAGTTCTTC. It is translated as CAWKDTKEQFF.

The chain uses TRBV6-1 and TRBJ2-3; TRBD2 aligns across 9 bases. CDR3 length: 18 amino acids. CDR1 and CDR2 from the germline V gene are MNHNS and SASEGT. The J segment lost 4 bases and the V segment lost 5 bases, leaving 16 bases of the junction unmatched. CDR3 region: CASSRSPSLAGSADTQYF. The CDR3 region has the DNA TGTGCCAGCAGTCGCTCACCTTCTCTAGCGGGAAGCGCAGATACGCAGTATTTT.

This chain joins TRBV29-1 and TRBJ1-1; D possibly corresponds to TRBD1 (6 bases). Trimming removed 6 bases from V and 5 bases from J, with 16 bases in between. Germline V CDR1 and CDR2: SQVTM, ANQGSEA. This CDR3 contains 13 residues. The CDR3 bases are TGCAGCGTAGCAGGGGATAAGTCGACTGAAGCTTTCTTT. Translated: CSVAGDKSTEAFF. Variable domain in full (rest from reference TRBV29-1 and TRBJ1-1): SAVISQKPSRDICQRGTSLTIQCQVDSQVTMMFWYRQQPGQSLTLIATANQGSEATYESGFVIDKFPISRPNLTFSTLTVSNMSPEDSSIYLCSVAGDKSTEAFFGQGTRLTVV.

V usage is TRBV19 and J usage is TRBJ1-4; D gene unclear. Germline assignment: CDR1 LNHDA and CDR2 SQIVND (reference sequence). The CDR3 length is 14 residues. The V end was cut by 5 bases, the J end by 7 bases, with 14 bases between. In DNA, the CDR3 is TGTGCCAGTAGTTTCCGCAGCATTCCTGAAAAACTGTTTTTT. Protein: CASSFRSIPEKLFF.

The CDR3 reads CASSPGTGGGNEQFF. In DNA, the CDR3 is TGCGCCAGCAGCCCCGGGACAGGGGGTGGCAATGAGCAGTTCTTC. The gene calls are TRBV5-1 and TRBJ2-1; TRBD1 matches at 11 bases. Germline trimming cut 4 bases from V and 6 bases from J; bases unmatched to any gene: 6. This CDR3 has 15 amino acids. From germline, CDR1 is SGHRS and CDR2 YFSETQ.

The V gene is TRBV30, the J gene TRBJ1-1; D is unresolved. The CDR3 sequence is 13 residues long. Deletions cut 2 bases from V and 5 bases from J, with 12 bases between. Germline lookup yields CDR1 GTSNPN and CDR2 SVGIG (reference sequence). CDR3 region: CAWSSRDRTEAFF. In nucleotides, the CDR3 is TGTGCCTGGAGTTCGCGGGATAGAACTGAAGCTTTCTTT.

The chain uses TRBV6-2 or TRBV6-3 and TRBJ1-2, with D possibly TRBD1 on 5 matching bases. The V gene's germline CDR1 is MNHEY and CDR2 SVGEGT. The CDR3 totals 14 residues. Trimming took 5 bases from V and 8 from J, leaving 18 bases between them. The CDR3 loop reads CASSIQTGPGGYTF. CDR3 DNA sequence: TGTGCCAGCAGTATCCAAACAGGTCCCGGCGGCTACACCTTC.

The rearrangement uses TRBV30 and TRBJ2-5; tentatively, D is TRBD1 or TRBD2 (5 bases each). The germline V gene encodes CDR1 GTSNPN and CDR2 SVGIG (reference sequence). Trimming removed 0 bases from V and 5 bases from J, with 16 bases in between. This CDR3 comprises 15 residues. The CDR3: CAWSVPLGRGETQYF. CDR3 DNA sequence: TGTGCCTGGAGTGTACCTCTGGGACGGGGTGAGACCCAGTACTTC.

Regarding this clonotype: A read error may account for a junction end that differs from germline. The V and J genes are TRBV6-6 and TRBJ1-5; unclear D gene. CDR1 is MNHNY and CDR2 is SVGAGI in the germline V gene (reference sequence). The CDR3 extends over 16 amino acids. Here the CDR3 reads CASSYSEQYSNHPQHF. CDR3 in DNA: TGTGCCAGCAGTTACTCTGAGCAGTATAGCAATCACCCCCAGCATTTT.

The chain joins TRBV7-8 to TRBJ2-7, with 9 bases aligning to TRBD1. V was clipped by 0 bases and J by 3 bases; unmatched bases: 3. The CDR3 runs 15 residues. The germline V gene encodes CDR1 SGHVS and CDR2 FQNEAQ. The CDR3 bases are TGTGCCAGCAGCTTAGCTCCGGGACAGGGCTACGAGCAGTACTTC. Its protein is CASSLAPGQGYEQYF. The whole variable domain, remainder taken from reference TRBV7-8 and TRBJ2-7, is GAGVSQSPRYKVAKRGQDVALRCDPISGHVSLFWYQQALGQGPEFLTYFQNEAQLDKSGLPSDRFFAERPEGSVSTLKIQRTQQEDSAVYLCASSLAPGQGYEQYFGPGTRLTVT.

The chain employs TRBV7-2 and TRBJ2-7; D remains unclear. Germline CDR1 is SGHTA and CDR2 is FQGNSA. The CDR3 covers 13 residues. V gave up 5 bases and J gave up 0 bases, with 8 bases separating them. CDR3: CASSPTDSYEQYF. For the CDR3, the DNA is TGTGCCAGCAGCCCGACGGACTCCTACGAGCAGTACTTC.

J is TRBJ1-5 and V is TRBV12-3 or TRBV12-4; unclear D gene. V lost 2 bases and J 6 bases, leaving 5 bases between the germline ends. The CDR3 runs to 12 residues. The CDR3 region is CASSLFFQPQHF. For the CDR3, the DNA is TGTGCCAGCAGTTTATTTTTTCAGCCCCAGCATTTT.

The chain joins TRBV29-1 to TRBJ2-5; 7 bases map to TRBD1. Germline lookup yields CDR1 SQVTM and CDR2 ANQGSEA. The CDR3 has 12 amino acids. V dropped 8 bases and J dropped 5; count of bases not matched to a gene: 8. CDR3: CSSQGVAETQYF. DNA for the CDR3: TGCAGCTCTCAGGGGGTAGCCGAGACCCAGTACTTC. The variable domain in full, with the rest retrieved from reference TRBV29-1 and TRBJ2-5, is SAVISQKPSRDICQRGTSLTIQCQVDSQVTMMFWYRQQPGQSLTLIATANQGSEATYESGFVIDKFPISRPNLTFSTLTVSNMSPEDSSIYLCSSQGVAETQYFGPGTRLLVL.

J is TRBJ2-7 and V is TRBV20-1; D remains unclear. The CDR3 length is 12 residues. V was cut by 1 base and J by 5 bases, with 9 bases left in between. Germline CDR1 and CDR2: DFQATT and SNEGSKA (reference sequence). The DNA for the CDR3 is TGCAGTGCTAGAGGGGCCCCCAACGAGCAGTACTTC. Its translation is CSARGAPNEQYF.

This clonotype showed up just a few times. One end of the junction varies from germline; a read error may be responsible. The CDR3 region is CASSSGTSGSTDTQYF. CDR3 sequence (DNA): TGTGCTAGCAGCTCAGGGACTAGCGGGAGTACAGATACGCAGTATTTT. The chain links TRBV7-7 to TRBJ2-3; 14 bases line up with TRBD2. The CDR3 covers 16 residues. In germline, CDR1 is SSHAT, CDR2 FNYEAQ (reference sequence).

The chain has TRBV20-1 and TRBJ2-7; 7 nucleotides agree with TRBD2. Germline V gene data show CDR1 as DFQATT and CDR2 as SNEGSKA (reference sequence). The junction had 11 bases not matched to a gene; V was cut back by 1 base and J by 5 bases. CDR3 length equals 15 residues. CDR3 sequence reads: CSARGRAGAPHEQYF. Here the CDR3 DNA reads TGCAGTGCTAGAGGGCGGGCGGGAGCCCCCCACGAGCAGTACTTC.

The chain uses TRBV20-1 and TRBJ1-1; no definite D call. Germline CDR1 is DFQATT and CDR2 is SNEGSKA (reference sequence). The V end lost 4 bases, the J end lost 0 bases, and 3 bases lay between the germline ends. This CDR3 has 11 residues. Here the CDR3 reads CSAIVNTEAFF. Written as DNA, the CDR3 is TGCAGTGCTATTGTGAACACTGAAGCTTTCTTT.

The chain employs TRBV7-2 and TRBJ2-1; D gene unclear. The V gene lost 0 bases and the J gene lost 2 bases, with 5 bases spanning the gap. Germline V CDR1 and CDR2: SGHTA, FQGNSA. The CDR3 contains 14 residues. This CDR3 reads CASSLAVTYNEQFF. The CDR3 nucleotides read TGTGCCAGCAGCTTAGCGGTTACCTACAATGAGCAGTTCTTC. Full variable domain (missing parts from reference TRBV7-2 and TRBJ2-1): GAGVSQSPSNKVTEKGKDVELRCDPISGHTALYWYRQSLGQGLEFLIYFQGNSAPDKSGLPSDRFSAERTGGSVSTLTIQRTQQEDSAVYLCASSLAVTYNEQFFGPGTRLTVL.

The CDR3 sequence: CATSGLSGYTF. The CDR3, as DNA: TGTGCCACCTCGGGGCTCTCTGGCTACACCTTC. J is TRBJ1-2 and V is TRBV6-1, with a tentative D call TRBD1 (5 bases). The CDR3 has 11 amino acids. Between the trimmed V and J ends, which lost 10 bases and 7 bases, there was a span of 13 bases. Germline V gene lookup returns CDR1 MNHNS and CDR2 SASEGT.

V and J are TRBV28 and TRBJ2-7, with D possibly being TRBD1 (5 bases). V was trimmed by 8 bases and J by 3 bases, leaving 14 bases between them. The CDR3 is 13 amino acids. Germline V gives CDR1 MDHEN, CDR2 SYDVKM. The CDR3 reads CASHTGDFYEQYF. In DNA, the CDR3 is TGTGCCAGCCACACAGGAGACTTCTACGAGCAGTACTTC.

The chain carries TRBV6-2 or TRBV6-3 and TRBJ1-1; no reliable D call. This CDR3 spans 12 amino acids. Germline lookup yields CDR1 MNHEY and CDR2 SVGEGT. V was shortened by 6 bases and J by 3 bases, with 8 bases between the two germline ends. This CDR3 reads CASRYGDTEAFF. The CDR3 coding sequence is TGTGCCAGCAGATACGGTGACACTGAAGCTTTCTTT.

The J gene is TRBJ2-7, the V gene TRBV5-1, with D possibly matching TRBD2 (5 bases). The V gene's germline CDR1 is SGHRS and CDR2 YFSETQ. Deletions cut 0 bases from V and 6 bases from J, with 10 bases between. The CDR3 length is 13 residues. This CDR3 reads CASSLGLEGEQYF. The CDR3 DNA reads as TGCGCCAGCAGCTTGGGTCTAGAGGGCGAGCAGTACTTC.